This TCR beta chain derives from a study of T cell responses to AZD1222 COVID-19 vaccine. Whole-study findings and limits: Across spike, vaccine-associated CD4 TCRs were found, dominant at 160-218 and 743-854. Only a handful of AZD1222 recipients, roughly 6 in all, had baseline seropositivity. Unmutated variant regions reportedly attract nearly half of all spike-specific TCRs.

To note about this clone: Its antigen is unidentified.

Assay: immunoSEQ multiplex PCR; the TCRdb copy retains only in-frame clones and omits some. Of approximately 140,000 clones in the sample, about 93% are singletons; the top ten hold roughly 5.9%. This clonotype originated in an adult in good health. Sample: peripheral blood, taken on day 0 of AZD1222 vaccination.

This chain's CDR3 is CASSPHPDTGELFF. The CDR3 coding sequence is TGTGCCAGCAGCCCCCATCCAGACACCGGGGAGCTGTTTTTT. This chain links TRBV9 with TRBJ2-2; D is unresolved. The CDR3 runs 14 residues. V was clipped by 4 bases and J by 3 bases, with 10 bases between them. Per germline, CDR1 SGDLS and CDR2 YYNGEE.